Reported below is one TCR beta chain. V was pared by 1 base and J by 7 bases, with 13 bases between. CDR3 length: 14 amino acids. Germline V lookup: CDR1 KGHSH, CDR2 LQKENI. This specimen belongs to a study of blood T cell repertoires in COVID-19. The overall study: Acute and convalescent COVID-19 specimens originated in the United States, Italy and Spain.

Under the authors' procedure: Estimation of nucleated cell counts relied on the amplification of reference gene primers. Data came from immunoSEQ multiplex PCR; TCRdb stores just in-frame clones and leaves some out. V and J calls plus clone size are reproduced from that table; the DNA served to infer D and trimming. The profile shows around 110,000 clones, approximately 90% of them singletons. The sequenced sample consisted of peripheral blood. The TCR comes from a man aged 40-49 years with acute or convalescent COVID-19. The chain couples TRBV18 to TRBJ1-1; no firm D call. This CDR3 is CASSPQDGLIEAFF. The CDR3 DNA reads as TGTGCCAGCTCACCACAGGATGGGCTGATTGAAGCTTTCTTT.